Below are 23 T cell receptor beta chains sequenced from a single sample in a study of control samples from healthy donors and cancer patients. Assay used: immunoSEQ multiplex PCR; TCRdb lists only in-frame clones, some missing. The profile shows approximately 170,000 clones, approximately 90% of them singletons. Sequencing was done on a sample of blood. The receptors come from a woman in her twenties or thirties in good health.

The V and J genes are TRBV7-9 and TRBJ2-1; 11 bases line up with TRBD2. V lost 4 bases, J lost 7 bases, and 15 bases stayed unmatched. In germline, CDR1 is SEHNR, CDR2 FQNEAQ (reference sequence). This CDR3 region has 18 residues. The CDR3 DNA sequence: TGTGCCAGCAGCTCCTCCCCGGTAGCGGGAGGGCCGAGGAATGAGCAGTTCTTC. This sequence encodes CASSSSPVAGGPRNEQFF.

The chain combines TRBV28 with TRBJ1-6, with D hard to call. Germline-derived CDR1 and CDR2 are MDHEN and SYDVKM. Trimming left V 5 bases short and J 6 bases short, with 20 bases between. This CDR3 is built from 17 residues. The CDR3 region has the DNA TGTGCCAGCAGTATAAATCGGCCCGATCTGAGTAATTCACCCCTCCACTTT. Its translation: CASSINRPDLSNSPLHF.

The genes are TRBV4-2 and TRBJ1-4; TRBD1 agrees at 9 bases. CDR1 and CDR2 from the germline V gene are LGHNA and YNFKEQ. With 4 bases clipped from V and 4 bases from J, the junction kept 4 bases outside the gene matches. The CDR3 loop spans 15 amino acids. CDR3 DNA: TGTGCCAGCAGCCCACAGGGGGCGGGTAATGAAAAACTGTTTTTT. It specifies CASSPQGAGNEKLFF.

This clone was recorded once. This chain connects TRBV6-4 to TRBJ2-1, with 14 bases lining up with TRBD2. The CDR3 contains 14 residues. CDR1 and CDR2 from the germline V gene are MRHNA and SNTAGT. The V and J ends lost 4 bases and 8 bases, in that order; junction bases with no gene match: 1. As DNA, the CDR3 is TGTGCCAGCAGTGCGGGACTAGCGGGAGATGAGCAGTTCTTC. This translates into CASSAGLAGDEQFF.

This clone appeared once. This CDR3 reads CASSLAWRDSQETQYF. DNA of the CDR3: TGTGCCAGCAGCTTAGCGTGGCGGGACTCCCAAGAGACCCAGTACTTC. The chain carries TRBV7-6 and TRBJ2-5; D may be TRBD2 (6 bases). CDR3 size: 16 residues. Germline V gene sequence: CDR1 SGHVS, CDR2 FNYEAQ. V was clipped by 0 bases and J by 1 base, with 12 bases between them.

The rearrangement joins TRBV5-8 to TRBJ1-1, with 7 bases lining up with TRBD1. The CDR3 spans 14 residues. CDR1 and CDR2 (germline): SGHTS, YDEGEE. V dropped 4 bases and J dropped 0; count of bases not matched to a gene: 3. The CDR3 nucleotides are TGTGCCAGCAGCCGGGGACAGCTGAACACTGAAGCTTTCTTT. Translating it yields CASSRGQLNTEAFF.

This rearrangement joins TRBV29-1 to TRBJ2-3, with D perhaps TRBD1 or TRBD2 (5 bases each). Germline lookup yields CDR1 SQVTM and CDR2 ANQGSEA. V dropped 6 bases and J dropped 5 bases, with 15 bases sitting between them. This CDR3 has 13 residues. The CDR3 loop reads CSVRVQDIDTQYF. CDR3 nucleotide sequence: TGCAGCGTGAGGGTACAGGATATAGATACGCAGTATTTT.

The gene calls are TRBV6-1 and TRBJ1-2; possibly TRBD1 for D (6 bases). Looked up from germline, CDR1 is MNHNS and CDR2 is SASEGT. Trimming left V 2 bases short and J 2 bases short, with 12 bases between. CDR3 length: 15 residues. As DNA, the CDR3 is TGTGCCAGCAGTGAACAAGGCAGGGGAAACTATGGCTACACCTTC. Translated, it gives CASSEQGRGNYGYTF.

The DNA for the CDR3 is TGTGCCAGCAGCGTTGGTAGCCGGGACAGGGGTGAAAAACTGTTTTTT. Translated, it gives CASSVGSRDRGEKLFF. The genes are TRBV9 and TRBJ1-4; 10 nucleotides line up with TRBD1. Germline V lookup: CDR1 SGDLS, CDR2 YYNGEE. V shed 2 bases and J 7 bases; nucleotides not matched to a gene: 8. The CDR3 has 16 amino acids.

The DNA for the CDR3 is TGCAGCGTGACACAGGGGAACTATGGCTACACCTTC. As protein: CSVTQGNYGYTF. The chain joins TRBV29-1 to TRBJ1-2; 7 bases match TRBD1. CDR1 is SQVTM and CDR2 is ANQGSEA in the germline V gene. The CDR3 covers 12 residues. Trimming at V came to 6 bases and at J to 2 bases, leaving 3 bases not matched to a gene.

V usage is TRBV5-4 and J usage is TRBJ2-7, with D possibly being TRBD2 (6 bases). Looked up from germline, CDR1 is SGHNT and CDR2 is YYREEE (reference sequence). Trimming cost V 0 bases and J 6 bases, with 10 bases left between them. The length of the CDR3 is 13 residues. The CDR3: CASSLAQEGEQYF. The CDR3 nucleotides are TGTGCCAGCAGCTTGGCACAGGAGGGCGAGCAGTACTTC.

The rearrangement links TRBV11-2 to TRBJ2-7; TRBD2 aligns across 14 bases. Germline V gene sequence: CDR1 SGHAT, CDR2 FQNNGV. Trimming removed 4 bases from V and 4 bases from J; junction bases left unmatched: 9. CDR3 length: 17 amino acids. In nucleotides, the CDR3 is TGTGCCAGCAGCTCCCCGGGGACTAGCGGGAGTGTATACGAGCAGTACTTC. Its protein product is CASSSPGTSGSVYEQYF.

This chain links TRBV27 with TRBJ2-1; no clear D. CDR3 length: 17 residues. Deletions cut 5 bases from V and 3 bases from J, with 20 bases between. Germline V CDR1 and CDR2: MNHEY, SMNVEV (reference sequence). For the CDR3, the DNA is TGTGCCAGCAGTCCCCCCCCGGACCTTCCCTTCTACAATGAGCAGTTCTTC. Amino acids: CASSPPPDLPFYNEQFF.

In its sample, this clone was seen a few times. The V and J genes are TRBV4-1 and TRBJ1-5; 8 bases agree with TRBD1. This CDR3 is built from 16 residues. The germline V gene has CDR1 MGHRA and CDR2 YSYEKL. Unmatched junction bases numbered 9, after V lost 3 bases and J lost 5 bases. Written as DNA, the CDR3 is TGCGCCAGCAGCCAGAGGACAGGGCGTGGAGATCAGCCCCAGCATTTT. Its translation is CASSQRTGRGDQPQHF.

The V and J genes are TRBV28 and TRBJ1-5; D possibly corresponds to TRBD1 (6 bases). The CDR3 totals 17 residues. The germline V gene has CDR1 MDHEN and CDR2 SYDVKM. V was cut by 4 bases and J by 2 bases, with 18 bases left in between. CDR3 in amino acids: CASSYASATGRNQPQHF. The DNA for the CDR3 is TGTGCCAGCAGTTACGCATCCGCCACAGGGCGCAATCAGCCCCAGCATTTT.

The chain recombines TRBV13 with TRBJ2-7; D unresolved. This CDR3 comprises 13 residues. Trimming removed 4 bases from V and 3 bases from J, with 10 bases in between. CDR1 and CDR2 from the germline V gene are PRHDT and FYEKMQ (reference sequence). This CDR3 is CASSSGRFYEQYF. CDR3 nucleotides: TGTGCCAGCAGCTCCGGACGGTTCTACGAGCAGTACTTC. The entire variable domain, with the rest obtained from reference TRBV13 and TRBJ2-7, is as follows: AAGVIQSPRHLIKEKRETATLKCYPIPRHDTVYWYQQGPGQDPQFLISFYEKMQSDKGSIPDRFSAQQFSDYHSELNMSSLELGDSALYFCASSSGRFYEQYFGPGTRLTVT.

This chain joins TRBV11-2 and TRBJ2-5, with 11 nucleotides matching TRBD2. This CDR3 is 16 amino acids long. Germline assignment: CDR1 SGHAT and CDR2 FQNNGV. The junction had 4 bases not matched to a gene; V was cut back by 2 bases and J by 2 bases. The CDR3 sequence: CASSLKGLAVQETQYF. CDR3 in DNA: TGTGCCAGCAGCTTAAAGGGACTAGCGGTTCAAGAGACCCAGTACTTC. The full variable domain, in which reference TRBV11-2 and TRBJ2-5 provide the parts outside the CDR3, is EAGVAQSPRYKIIEKRQSVAFWCNPISGHATLYWYQQILGQGPKLLIQFQNNGVVDDSQLPKDRFSAERLKGVDSTLKIQPAKLEDSAVYLCASSLKGLAVQETQYFGPGTRLLVL.

J is TRBJ2-1 and V is TRBV5-4; the match to TRBD2 covers 12 bases. Germline V gives CDR1 SGHNT, CDR2 YYREEE (reference sequence). The CDR3 extends over 16 amino acids. The J segment lost 4 bases and the V segment lost 4 bases, leaving 6 bases of the junction unmatched. The CDR3 nucleotides read TGTGCCAGCAGCCAGAGGACTAGCGGGGTATACAATGAGCAGTTCTTC. It specifies CASSQRTSGVYNEQFF.

The rearrangement joins TRBV19 to TRBJ2-5; 9 bases map to TRBD1. The germline gives CDR1 LNHDA, CDR2 SQIVND (reference sequence). The CDR3 loop spans 16 amino acids. V lost 5 bases to trimming and J lost 3 bases; unmatched junction nucleotides: 10. The CDR3 here is CASSLLGQGREETQYF. The CDR3 DNA sequence: TGTGCCAGTAGTCTCCTGGGACAGGGAAGAGAAGAGACCCAGTACTTC.

J is TRBJ2-7 and V is TRBV4-1, with D possibly being TRBD2 (5 bases). Looked up from germline, CDR1 is MGHRA and CDR2 is YSYEKL. The CDR3 is made up of 14 amino acids. V was pared by 4 bases and J by 6 bases, with 16 bases between. The CDR3: CASSRAADLREQYF. CDR3 sequence (DNA): TGCGCCAGCAGCCGGGCAGCGGACCTACGCGAGCAGTACTTC.

The chain is built from TRBV10-3 and TRBJ2-5; 12 bases align to TRBD2. The CDR3 spans 15 residues. The V segment lost 10 bases and the J segment 3 bases; nucleotides outside the gene matches: 9. Per the germline V gene, CDR1 is ENHRY and CDR2 is SYGVKD. CDR3 region: CATALAGGSEETQYF. DNA for the CDR3: TGTGCCACCGCTCTAGCGGGAGGGTCGGAAGAGACCCAGTACTTC.

The chain combines TRBV7-8 with TRBJ2-3; the D is unclear. The CDR3 totals 14 residues. Trimming took 4 bases from V and 2 from J, leaving 10 bases between them. From germline, CDR1 is SGHVS and CDR2 FQNEAQ. The CDR3 reads CASSSRPITDTQYF. In nucleotides, the CDR3 is TGTGCCAGCAGCTCTAGACCTATCACAGATACGCAGTATTTT.

V usage is TRBV5-6 and J usage is TRBJ1-2; 9 positions agree with TRBD1. This CDR3 comprises 14 residues. V trimming: 5 bases; J trimming: 7 bases; junction bases outside the gene matches: 9. Germline assignment: CDR1 SGHDT and CDR2 YYEEEE. The CDR3: CASSTPGQGPGYTF. CDR3 nucleotides: TGTGCCAGCAGTACACCGGGACAGGGCCCTGGCTACACCTTC.